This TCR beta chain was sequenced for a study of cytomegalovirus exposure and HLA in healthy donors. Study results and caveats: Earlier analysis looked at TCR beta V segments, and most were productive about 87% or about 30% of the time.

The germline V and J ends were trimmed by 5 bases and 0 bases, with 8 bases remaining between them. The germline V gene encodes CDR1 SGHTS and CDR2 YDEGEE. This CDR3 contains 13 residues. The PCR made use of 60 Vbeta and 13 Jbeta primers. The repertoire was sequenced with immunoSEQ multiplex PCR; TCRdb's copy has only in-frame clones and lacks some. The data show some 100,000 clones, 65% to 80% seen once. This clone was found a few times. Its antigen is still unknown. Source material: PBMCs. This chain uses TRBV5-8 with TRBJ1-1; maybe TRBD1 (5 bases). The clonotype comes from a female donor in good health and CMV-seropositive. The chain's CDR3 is CASSRQLNTEAFF. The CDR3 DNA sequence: TGTGCCAGCAGTAGACAGCTGAACACTGAAGCTTTCTTT.